These 17 T cell receptor beta chains originate from one sample sequenced in a study of regulatory T cells in long-lasting Graves disease. Construction of the TCR beta libraries employed iRepertoire HTBI primers in conjunction with Arm-PCR of CDR3 regions. TCRdb reprocessed the multiplex PCR reads with MiXCR, giving one entry per CDR3 protein. Counted here are hundreds of thousands of distinct CDR3 sequences, 15% to 20% occurring once; the ten biggest clones make up about 20%. Described time point: newly diagnosed GD, antithyroid drugs for less than 3 months. Researchers made the TCR library from RNA that was extracted from PBMCs. These data were likewise used in another study, on T cells in Graves' hyperthyroidism and ophthalmopathy.

This material consisted of peripheral blood mononuclear cells (PBMCs), taken at new diagnosis, from a patient treated with antithyroid drugs. These TCRs come from a woman aged 30 to 39 with Graves disease.

This clonotype was detected ten times or more. This chain joins TRBV7-8 and TRBJ1-5, with no clear D. The CDR3 sequence is 16 residues long. V lost 5 bases and J 7 bases, leaving 21 bases between the germline ends. Germline assignment: CDR1 SGHVS and CDR2 FQNEAQ. CDR3 residues: CASSPRGGTTFQPQHF. The CDR3 DNA sequence: TGTGCCAGCAGCCCACGGGGAGGAACGACTTTCCAGCCCCAGCATTTT.

Points on this clonotype: One base away lies a much larger clone, so this may be a sequencing read error. CDR3 in DNA: TGTGCCAGCAGTTCTGCCCGGACAAATCGGCCCCAGCATTTT. Translating it yields CASSSARTNRPQHF. The chain carries TRBV28 and TRBJ1-5; TRBD1 is a possible D gene (5 bases). Germline assignment: CDR1 MDHEN and CDR2 SYDVKM. The CDR3 totals 14 residues.

This clonotype was counted between two and nine times. A much more abundant neighbour one base away suggests this may be a read error. The V and J genes are TRBV3-1 and TRBJ2-7, with TRBD1 matching over 8 bases. Germline-derived CDR1 and CDR2 are LGHDT and YNNKEL (reference sequence). Trimming removed 3 bases from V and 3 bases from J; junction bases left unmatched: 4. The length of the CDR3 is 14 residues. CDR3 DNA sequence: TGTGCCAGCAGCCACCGGGACAGGATCTACGAGCAGTACTTC. This gives the protein CASSHRDRIYEQYF.

The chain uses TRBV28 and TRBJ1-5; unclear D gene. CDR3 length: 15 residues. Looked up from germline, CDR1 is MDHEN and CDR2 is SYDVKM. With 5 bases removed from V and 6 bases from J, the gap between germline ends came to 17 bases. The CDR3 here is CASSPGEYGGQPQHF. The CDR3 DNA reads as TGTGCCAGCAGTCCCGGGGAATACGGAGGTCAGCCCCAGCATTTT. Full variable domain (missing parts from reference TRBV28 and TRBJ1-5): DVKVTQSSRYLVKRTGEKVFLECVQDMDHENMFWYRQDPGLGLRLIYFSYDVKMKEKGDIPEGYSVSREKKERFSLILESASTNQTSMYLCASSPGEYGGQPQHFGDGTRLSIL.

This clonotype was seen ten or more times. The gene calls are TRBV11-1 and TRBJ2-7, with D unresolved. This CDR3 is built from 13 residues. V dropped 5 bases and J dropped 3 bases, with 11 bases sitting between them. Germline V gene data show CDR1 as SGHAT and CDR2 as FQDESV (reference sequence). The DNA of the CDR3 is TGTGCCAGCAGCGGTCAATCCTTCTACGAGCAGTACTTC. This translates into CASSGQSFYEQYF. Supplemented by reference TRBV11-1 and TRBJ2-7, the full variable domain reads EAEVAQSPRYKITEKSQAVAFWCDPISGHATLYWYRQILGQGPELLVQFQDESVVDDSQLPKDRFSAERLKGVDSTLKIQPAELGDSAMYLCASSGQSFYEQYFGPGTRLTVT.

The gene calls are TRBV6-1 and TRBJ1-5, with TRBD1 identical over 7 bases. The V gene end was trimmed by 2 bases and the J gene end by 5 bases; junction bases not matched to a gene: 21. This CDR3 has 20 amino acids. Germline CDR1 and CDR2: MNHNS and SASEGT. CDR3 DNA sequence: TGTGCCAGCAGTGAACGATTTAACGGGCGGACAGGCCCAAAAGATCAGCCCCAGCATTTT. This sequence encodes CASSERFNGRTGPKDQPQHF.

There are many counts of this clonotype. J is TRBJ1-5 and V is TRBV28; 7 bases line up with TRBD1. Germline V CDR1 and CDR2: MDHEN, SYDVKM. V was clipped by 6 bases and J by 9 bases; unmatched bases: 14. CDR3 length: 15 residues. The CDR3 bases are TGTGCCAGCAGCCAGGGGGGGGTGGGGAGTCGGCCCCAGCATTTT. Translating gives CASSQGGVGSRPQHF. The full variable domain, with the rest looked up from reference TRBV28 and TRBJ1-5, is DVKVTQSSRYLVKRTGEKVFLECVQDMDHENMFWYRQDPGLGLRLIYFSYDVKMKEKGDIPEGYSVSREKKERFSLILESASTNQTSMYLCASSQGGVGSRPQHFGDGTRLSIL.

The chain carries TRBV20-1 and TRBJ2-1; no definite D call. V was shortened by 4 bases and J by 0 bases, with 7 bases between the two germline ends. The germline CDR1 and CDR2 sequences are DFQATT and SNEGSKA (reference sequence). The CDR3 runs 13 residues. The CDR3 DNA reads TGCAGTGCTAAGGCGAGCTCCTACAATGAGCAGTTCTTC. Its protein product is CSAKASSYNEQFF.

The CDR3 loop reads CASHRDRASGANVLTF. The CDR3 nucleotides are TGTGCCAGCCACCGGGACAGGGCCTCTGGGGCCAACGTCCTGACTTTC. This chain connects TRBV6-1 to TRBJ2-6; 9 bases fit TRBD1. The length of the CDR3 is 16 residues. Germline lookup yields CDR1 MNHNS and CDR2 SASEGT. After removal of 8 bases from V and 0 bases from J, the junction contained 5 bases not matched to a gene.

This clonotype came up a few times. An end of the junction does not agree with germline; a read error may underlie this. This chain joins TRBV5-6 and TRBJ2-7, with TRBD1 identical over 8 bases. The CDR3 runs 11 residues. Germline lookup yields CDR1 SGHDT and CDR2 YYEEEE. The CDR3 here is CASSSPGQEVF. In DNA, the CDR3 is TGTGCCAGCAGCTCACCGGGACAGGAGGTCTTC.

The chain has TRBV10-3 and TRBJ1-1; 7 bases align to TRBD1. The germline CDR1 and CDR2 sequences are ENHRY and SYGVKD. The CDR3 extends over 11 amino acids. The J segment lost 7 bases and the V segment lost 8 bases, leaving 4 bases of the junction unmatched. The CDR3 nucleotides read TGTGCCATCGGGACAGACTATGAAGCTTTCTTT. Residues: CAIGTDYEAFF.

This clonotype appeared a few times. The chain uses TRBV29-1 and TRBJ2-1; a possible D gene is TRBD2 (6 bases). Germline CDR1 and CDR2: SQVTM and ANQGSEA. V dropped 6 bases and J dropped 3 bases, with 12 bases sitting between them. The CDR3 totals 13 residues. The CDR3 sequence: CSVVGTVYNEQFF. The CDR3 bases are TGCAGCGTGGTCGGGACTGTCTACAATGAGCAGTTCTTC.

This clonotype was found many times. V gene TRBV7-9 combines with J gene TRBJ1-3, with TRBD1 identical over 7 bases. The CDR3 is 15 amino acids. V was pared by 5 bases and J by 2 bases, with 6 bases of the junction left unmatched. CDR1 is SEHNR, CDR2 FQNEAQ, per germline (reference sequence). The CDR3 loop is CASSPGTATGNTIYF. CDR3 DNA sequence: TGTGCCAGCAGCCCCGGGACAGCTACTGGAAACACCATATATTTT.

The sample holds a few counts of this clonotype. The rearrangement uses TRBV5-1 and TRBJ2-5, with 8 bases identical to TRBD1. Germline assignment: CDR1 SGHRS and CDR2 YFSETQ. The V segment lost 7 bases and the J segment 2 bases; nucleotides outside the gene matches: 10. CDR3 length equals 15 residues. CDR3 bases: TGCGCCAGCGGAATGGGGACAGGCCATCAAGAGACCCAGTACTTC. Its protein product is CASGMGTGHQETQYF.

In its sample, this clonotype was seen once. The rearrangement uses TRBV10-3 and TRBJ1-3; maybe TRBD1 (6 bases). From germline, CDR1 is ENHRY and CDR2 SYGVKD. The CDR3 has 13 residues. The V end lost 10 bases, the J end lost 3 bases, and 13 bases lay between the germline ends. CDR3 DNA: TGTGCCACCAACCGGGACAATGGAAACACCATATATTTT. This sequence encodes CATNRDNGNTIYF.

The CDR3 region is CATASGRDNEQFF. CDR3 DNA: TGTGCCACCGCTAGCGGGAGGGACAATGAGCAGTTCTTC. This chain joins TRBV10-3 and TRBJ2-1; 12 bases are shared with TRBD2. The CDR3 contains 13 residues. CDR1 is ENHRY and CDR2 is SYGVKD in the germline V gene. J gave up 5 bases and V 10 bases, and 3 bases lay outside the gene matches.

Ten or more counts support this clonotype. The CDR3 loop is CASRGHWNQPQHF. Here the CDR3 DNA reads TGTGCCAGCAGAGGACATTGGAATCAGCCCCAGCATTTT. The chain uses TRBV7-8 and TRBJ1-5; D is perhaps TRBD1 (5 bases). The V end lost 6 bases, the J end lost 4 bases, and 10 bases lay between the germline ends. The CDR3 has 13 amino acids. In germline, CDR1 is SGHVS, CDR2 FQNEAQ. Full variable domain (missing parts from reference TRBV7-8 and TRBJ1-5): GAGVSQSPRYKVAKRGQDVALRCDPISGHVSLFWYQQALGQGPEFLTYFQNEAQLDKSGLPSDRFFAERPEGSVSTLKIQRTQQEDSAVYLCASRGHWNQPQHFGDGTRLSIL.